This entry lists 7 T cell receptor beta chains sequenced from one sample in a study of shared clonotypes between healthy human individuals. Some clones are missing from TCRdb's copy, which holds only in-frame ones; the method was immunoSEQ multiplex PCR. The table has 630,000 or so clones, roughly 98% seen once. Cells designated naive CD8 were CD45RO-negative and were positively selected for CCR7, with terminally differentiated effector memory CD45RA+ cells excluded. The sequencing sample was made of naive CD8+ T cells sorted from blood. The receptors come from a man in his thirties or forties in good health.

V and J are TRBV14 and TRBJ2-2; 10 bases line up with TRBD1. The CDR3 sequence is 17 residues long. Germline CDR1 reads SGHDN; CDR2 reads FVKESK. Trimming removed 3 bases from V and 4 bases from J; junction bases left unmatched: 8. CDR3 DNA: TGTGCCAGCAGCCACCCCCCGGGACAGGGGTTCACCGGGGAGCTGTTTTTT. It yields the protein CASSHPPGQGFTGELFF.

This chain links TRBV29-1 with TRBJ2-3; D remains unclear. The germline V gene encodes CDR1 SQVTM and CDR2 ANQGSEA. This CDR3 is 14 amino acids long. V was cut by 1 base and J by 1 base, with 9 bases left in between. As DNA, the CDR3 is TGCAGCGTTGAAGCTGGAACTCGCACAGATACGCAGTATTTT. Translated, it gives CSVEAGTRTDTQYF.

The chain recombines TRBV10-1 with TRBJ1-5; TRBD1 aligns across 8 bases. J lost 7 bases, V lost 6 bases, and 11 bases had no gene match. Germline loops: CDR1 WNHNN, CDR2 SYGVQD (reference sequence). This CDR3 is 15 amino acids long. CDR3 in DNA: TGCGCCAGCAGCCCGACAGGGGTTATATGGCAGCCCCAGCATTTT. Encoded protein: CASSPTGVIWQPQHF.

The gene calls are TRBV27 and TRBJ2-7, with D perhaps TRBD2 (6 bases). The CDR3 has 13 residues. Germline-derived CDR1 and CDR2 are MNHEY and SMNVEV (reference sequence). V was clipped by 5 bases and J by 2 bases, with 10 bases between them. The CDR3 DNA is TGTGCCAGCAGTCGGGGGTCAGCCTACGAGCAGTACTTC. Encoded protein: CASSRGSAYEQYF.

The gene calls are TRBV5-5 and TRBJ2-7; D could derive from TRBD1 or TRBD2 (5 bases each). V lost 4 bases and J lost 5, with 19 bases in between. The germline V gene encodes CDR1 SGHKS and CDR2 YYEKEE (reference sequence). The CDR3 consists of 15 residues. The CDR3 is CASSPPSSLGDEQYF. In nucleotides, the CDR3 is TGTGCCAGCAGCCCTCCGAGTTCGCTGGGGGACGAGCAGTACTTC. The full variable domain, in which reference TRBV5-5 and TRBJ2-7 provide the parts outside the CDR3, is DAGVTQSPTHLIKTRGQQVTLRCSPISGHKSVSWYQQVLGQGPQFIFQYYEKEERGRGNFPDRFSARQFPNYSSELNVNALLLGDSALYLCASSPPSSLGDEQYFGPGTRLTVT.

The V call is TRBV5-4, the J call TRBJ2-7; D gene uncertain. V was clipped by 4 bases and J by 1 base, with 12 bases between them. CDR1 and CDR2 from the germline V gene are SGHNT and YYREEE (reference sequence). The CDR3 runs to 14 residues. CDR3 loop: CASSPGGWSYEQYF. CDR3 nucleotide sequence: TGTGCCAGCAGCCCCGGCGGCTGGTCCTACGAGCAGTACTTC.

The chain couples TRBV27 to TRBJ2-7, with 15 positions matching TRBD2. The CDR3 totals 18 residues. Germline assignment: CDR1 MNHEY and CDR2 SMNVEV (reference sequence). V lost 5 bases to trimming and J lost 2 bases; unmatched junction nucleotides: 10. In DNA, the CDR3 is TGTGCCAGCAGTCCCGGACTAGCGGGAGGGATTGTTACCTACGAGCAGTACTTC. Translation gives CASSPGLAGGIVTYEQYF.